This T cell receptor beta chain originates from a study of CD8+CD57+ T cells in acquired aplastic anemia. General study findings and limits: Controls did not differ significantly from patients in CD8+ Simpson's diversity.

Between the trimmed V and J ends, which lost 0 bases and 0 bases, there was a span of 10 bases. The germline V gene encodes CDR1 DFQATT and CDR2 SNEGSKA (reference sequence). This CDR3 is 15 amino acids long. Patients sequenced had flow cytometry evidence of CD8+CD57+ cell expansion. As for this clonotype: No antigen is known for it.

The template for TCR beta VDJ and CDR3 sequence profiling was genomic DNA. TCRdb re-analysed the reads in MiXCR, keeping a single row per CDR3 protein. The table records about 200,000 distinct CDR3 sequences, 55% to 65% of them present only once. This receptor was taken from a human donor with aplastic anemia. The chain links TRBV20-1 to TRBJ2-3, with D tentatively TRBD2 (5 bases). Source material: sorted CD4+, CD8+, or CD8+CD57+ T cells (not recorded which) from PBMCs. This chain's CDR3 is CSARDAGLSTDTQYF. CDR3 in DNA: TGCAGTGCTAGAGATGCCGGACTGAGCACAGATACGCAGTATTTT.